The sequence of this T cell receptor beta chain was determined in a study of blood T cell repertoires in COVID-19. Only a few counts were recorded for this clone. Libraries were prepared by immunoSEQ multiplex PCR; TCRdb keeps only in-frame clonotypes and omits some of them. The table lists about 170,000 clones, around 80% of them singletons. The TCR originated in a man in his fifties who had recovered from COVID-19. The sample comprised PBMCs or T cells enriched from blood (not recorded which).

This CDR3 reads CAWERTGGEKLFF. CDR3 nucleotide sequence: TGTGCCTGGGAAAGAACTGGCGGGGAAAAACTGTTTTTT. The chain links TRBV30 to TRBJ1-4; the D is unclear. This CDR3 has 13 residues. The V and J ends lost 5 bases and 8 bases respectively, with 15 bases between them. From germline, CDR1 is GTSNPN and CDR2 SVGIG (reference sequence).